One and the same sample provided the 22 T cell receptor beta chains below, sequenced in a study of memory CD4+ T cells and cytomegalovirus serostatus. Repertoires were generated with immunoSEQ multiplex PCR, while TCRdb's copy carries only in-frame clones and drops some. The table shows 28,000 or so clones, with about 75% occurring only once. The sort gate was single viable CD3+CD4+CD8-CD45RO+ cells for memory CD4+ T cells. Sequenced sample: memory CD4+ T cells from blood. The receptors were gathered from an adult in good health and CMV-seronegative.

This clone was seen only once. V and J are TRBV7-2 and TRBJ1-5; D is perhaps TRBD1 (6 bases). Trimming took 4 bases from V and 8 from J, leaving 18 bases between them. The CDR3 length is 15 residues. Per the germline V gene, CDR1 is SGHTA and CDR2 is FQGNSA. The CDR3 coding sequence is TGTGCCAGCAGCTCCCAGGGGCTTTACGGGGAGCCCCAGCATTTT. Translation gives CASSSQGLYGEPQHF.

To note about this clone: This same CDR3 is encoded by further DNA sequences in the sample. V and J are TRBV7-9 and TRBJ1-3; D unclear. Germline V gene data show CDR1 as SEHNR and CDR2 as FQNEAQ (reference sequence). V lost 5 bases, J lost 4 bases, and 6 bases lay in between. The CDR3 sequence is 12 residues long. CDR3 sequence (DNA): TGTGCCAGCAGCCGAGAGGGAAACACCATATATTTT. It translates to CASSREGNTIYF.

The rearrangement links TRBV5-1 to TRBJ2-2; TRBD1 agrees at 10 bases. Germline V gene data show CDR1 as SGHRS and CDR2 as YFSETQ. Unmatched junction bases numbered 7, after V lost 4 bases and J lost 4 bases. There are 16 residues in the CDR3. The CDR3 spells CASSPMGQGTTGELFF. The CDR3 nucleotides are TGCGCCAGCAGCCCAATGGGACAGGGGACCACCGGGGAGCTGTTTTTT.

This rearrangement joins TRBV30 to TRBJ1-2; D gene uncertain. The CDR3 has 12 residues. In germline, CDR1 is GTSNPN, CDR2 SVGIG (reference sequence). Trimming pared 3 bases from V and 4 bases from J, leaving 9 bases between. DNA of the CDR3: TGTGCCTGGAGCGGCAAGATCTATGGCTACACCTTC. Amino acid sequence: CAWSGKIYGYTF.

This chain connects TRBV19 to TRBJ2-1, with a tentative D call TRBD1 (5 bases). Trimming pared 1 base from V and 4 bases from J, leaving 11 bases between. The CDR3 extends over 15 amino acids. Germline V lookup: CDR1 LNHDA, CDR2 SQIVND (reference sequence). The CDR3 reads CASSIGGRVYNEQFF. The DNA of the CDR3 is TGTGCCAGTAGTATAGGGGGCAGGGTGTACAATGAGCAGTTCTTC.

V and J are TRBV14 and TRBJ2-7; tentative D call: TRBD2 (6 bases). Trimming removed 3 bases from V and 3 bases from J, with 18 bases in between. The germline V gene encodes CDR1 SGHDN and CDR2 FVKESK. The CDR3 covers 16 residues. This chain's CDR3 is CASSQEGAGPSYEQYF. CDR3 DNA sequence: TGTGCCAGCAGCCAGGAAGGGGCGGGACCCAGCTACGAGCAGTACTTC.

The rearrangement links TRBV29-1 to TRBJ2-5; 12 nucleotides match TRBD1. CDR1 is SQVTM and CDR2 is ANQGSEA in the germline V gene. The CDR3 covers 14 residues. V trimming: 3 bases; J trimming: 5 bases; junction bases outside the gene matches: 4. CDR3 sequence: CSVERDRGRETQYF. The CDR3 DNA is TGCAGCGTTGAGCGGGACAGGGGGCGGGAGACCCAGTACTTC.

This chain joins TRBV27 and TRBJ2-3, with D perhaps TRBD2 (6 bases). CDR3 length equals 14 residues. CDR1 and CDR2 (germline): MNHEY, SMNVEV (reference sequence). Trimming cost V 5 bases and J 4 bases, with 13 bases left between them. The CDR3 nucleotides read TGTGCCAGCAGTGTGACCGGGAGAGCAGATACGCAGTATTTT. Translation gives CASSVTGRADTQYF.

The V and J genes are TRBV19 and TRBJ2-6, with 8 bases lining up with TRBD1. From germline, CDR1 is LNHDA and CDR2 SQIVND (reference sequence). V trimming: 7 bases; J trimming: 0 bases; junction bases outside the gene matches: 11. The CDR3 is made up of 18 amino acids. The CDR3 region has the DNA TGTGCCAGTAAAGGACAGGGTCCCTTTAGCTCTGGGGCCAACGTCCTGACTTTC. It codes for CASKGQGPFSSGANVLTF.

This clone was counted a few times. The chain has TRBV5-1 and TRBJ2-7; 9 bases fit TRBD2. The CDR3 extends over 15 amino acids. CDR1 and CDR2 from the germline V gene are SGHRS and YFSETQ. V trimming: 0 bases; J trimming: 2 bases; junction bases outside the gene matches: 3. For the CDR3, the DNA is TGCGCCAGCAGCTTGGAGGGCGGGAGGGCCTACGAGCAGTACTTC. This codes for CASSLEGGRAYEQYF. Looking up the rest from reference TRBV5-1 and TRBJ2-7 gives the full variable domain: KAGVTQTPRYLIKTRGQQVTLSCSPISGHRSVSWYQQTPGQGLQFLFEYFSETQRNKGNFPGRFSGRQFSNSRSEMNVSTLELGDSALYLCASSLEGGRAYEQYFGPGTRLTVT.

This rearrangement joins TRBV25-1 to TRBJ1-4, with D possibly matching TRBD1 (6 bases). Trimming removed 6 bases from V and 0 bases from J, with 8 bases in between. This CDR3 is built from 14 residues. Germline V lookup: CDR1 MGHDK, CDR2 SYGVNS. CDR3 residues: CASSAGATNEKLFF. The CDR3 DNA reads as TGTGCCAGCAGCGCAGGGGCAACTAATGAAAAACTGTTTTTT.

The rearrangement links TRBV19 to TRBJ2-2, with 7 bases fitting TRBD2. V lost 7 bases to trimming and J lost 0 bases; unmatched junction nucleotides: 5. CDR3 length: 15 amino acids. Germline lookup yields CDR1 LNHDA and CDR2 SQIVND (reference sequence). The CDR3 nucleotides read TGTGCCAGTAAAGGGGCGGGAGCGAACACCGGGGAGCTGTTTTTT. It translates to CASKGAGANTGELFF.

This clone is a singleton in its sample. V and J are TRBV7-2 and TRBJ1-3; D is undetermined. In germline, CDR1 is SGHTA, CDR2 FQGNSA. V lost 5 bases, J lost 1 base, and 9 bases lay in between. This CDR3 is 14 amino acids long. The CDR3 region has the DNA TGTGCCAGCAGCGCCTTTACATCTGGAAACACCATATATTTT. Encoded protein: CASSAFTSGNTIYF. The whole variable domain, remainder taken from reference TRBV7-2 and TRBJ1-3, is GAGVSQSPSNKVTEKGKDVELRCDPISGHTALYWYRQSLGQGLEFLIYFQGNSAPDKSGLPSDRFSAERTGGSVSTLTIQRTQQEDSAVYLCASSAFTSGNTIYFGEGSWLTVV.

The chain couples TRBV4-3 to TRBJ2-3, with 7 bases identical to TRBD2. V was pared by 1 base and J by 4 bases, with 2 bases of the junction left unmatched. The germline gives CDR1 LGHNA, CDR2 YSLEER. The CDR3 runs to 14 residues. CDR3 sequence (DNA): TGCGCCAGCAGCCAAGGACTAGCCCCAGATACGCAGTATTTT. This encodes CASSQGLAPDTQYF.

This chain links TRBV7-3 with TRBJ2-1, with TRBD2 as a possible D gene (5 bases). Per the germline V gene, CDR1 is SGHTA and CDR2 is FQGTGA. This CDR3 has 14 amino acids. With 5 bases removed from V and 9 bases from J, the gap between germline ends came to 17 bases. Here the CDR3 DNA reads TGTGCCAGCAGCCCCGCGGGCACCATGGGTGAGCAGTTCTTC. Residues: CASSPAGTMGEQFF.

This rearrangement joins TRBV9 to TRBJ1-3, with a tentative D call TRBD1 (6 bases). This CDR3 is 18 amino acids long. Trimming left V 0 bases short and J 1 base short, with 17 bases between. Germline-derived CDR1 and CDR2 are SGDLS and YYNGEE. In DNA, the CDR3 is TGTGCCAGCAGCGTAGGTCATTGGGCAGGGGCTTCTGGAAACACCATATATTTT. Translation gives CASSVGHWAGASGNTIYF.

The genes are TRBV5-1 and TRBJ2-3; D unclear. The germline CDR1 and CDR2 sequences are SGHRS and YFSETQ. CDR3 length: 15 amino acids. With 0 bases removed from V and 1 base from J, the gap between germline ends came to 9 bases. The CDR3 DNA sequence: TGCGCCAGCAGCTTGGAGTTAGAGGGCACAGATACGCAGTATTTT. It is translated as CASSLELEGTDTQYF.

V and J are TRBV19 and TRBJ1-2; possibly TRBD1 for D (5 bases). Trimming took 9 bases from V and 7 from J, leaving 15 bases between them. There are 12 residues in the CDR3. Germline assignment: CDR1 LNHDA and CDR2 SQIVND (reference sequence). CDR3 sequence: CARKPNRSGYTF. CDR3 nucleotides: TGTGCCAGAAAGCCCAACAGGTCTGGCTACACCTTC.

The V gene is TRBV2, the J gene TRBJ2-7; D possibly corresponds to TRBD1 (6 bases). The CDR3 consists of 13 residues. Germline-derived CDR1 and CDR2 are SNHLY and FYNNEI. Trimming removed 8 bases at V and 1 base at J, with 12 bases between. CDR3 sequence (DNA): TGTGCCAGCGGGGCGGACAGTTCCTACGAGCAGTACTTC. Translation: CASGADSSYEQYF.

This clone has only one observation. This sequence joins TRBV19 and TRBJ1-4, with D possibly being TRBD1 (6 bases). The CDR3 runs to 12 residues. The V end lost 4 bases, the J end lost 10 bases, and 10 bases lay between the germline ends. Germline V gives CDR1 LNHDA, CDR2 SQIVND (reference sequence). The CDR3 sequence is CASSRDIRKLFF. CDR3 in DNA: TGTGCCAGTAGTAGGGACATCAGAAAACTGTTTTTT.

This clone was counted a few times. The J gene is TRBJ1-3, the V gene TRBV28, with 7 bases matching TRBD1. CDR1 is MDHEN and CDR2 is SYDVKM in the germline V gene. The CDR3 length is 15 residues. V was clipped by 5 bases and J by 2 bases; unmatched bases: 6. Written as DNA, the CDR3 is TGTGCCAGCAGTCGACAGGGAGGGCCTGGAAACACCATATATTTT. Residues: CASSRQGGPGNTIYF.

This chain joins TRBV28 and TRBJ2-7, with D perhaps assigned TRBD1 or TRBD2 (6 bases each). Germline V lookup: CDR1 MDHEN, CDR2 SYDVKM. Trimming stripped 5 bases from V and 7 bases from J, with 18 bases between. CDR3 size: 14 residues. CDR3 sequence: CASSETRGRGEQYF. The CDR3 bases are TGTGCCAGCAGTGAGACACGGGGGCGTGGGGAGCAGTACTTC.